A selection of T cell receptor beta chains follows, all from one sample in a study of post-analysis software for immune sequencing data. TCRdb reanalysed the PCR reads using MiXCR and keeps one entry per CDR3 protein. The sample comprises some 700,000 distinct CDR3 sequences, 55% to 70% of which are singletons, and approximately 10% rests with the top ten. The sample comprised blood. These receptors were taken from a girl aged 2 to 9 with multiple sclerosis. CDR3s leave out the opening cysteine and the closing phenylalanine or tryptophan. Part of the rows lack a size; the others show once, few, many or a class for expanded clones.

v_call clone_size cdr3_aa
TRBV10-1 . ASSEAPDYSIPNIQY
TRBV9 . ASSVGGLNNEQF
TRBV6-2/TRBV6-3 few ASSYGSGYT
TRBV25-1 . ASSGTGAGGETQY
TRBV7-9 . ASSSYGRNYGQY
TRBV20-1 . SAVLAGSSYEQY
TRBV5-5 few ASSLVLNYEQY
TRBV7-9 once AGSPSGTRSYNEQF
TRBV29-1 . SVEVPGTLYEQY
TRBV5-1 once ASSLDGSEVLYEQY
TRBV20-1 few SAKFGRSTDTQY
TRBV4-2 few ASSQAENGYT
TRBV7-2 . ASSLVQGLEETQY
TRBV4-3 . ASSQERRGSNYGYT
TRBV20-1 . SATRQASTDTQY
TRBV13 . ASSPGDSGLEQY
TRBV7-9 few ASESVGYEQY
TRBV6-1 . ASRHTGADGYT
TRBV30 . ASSGQVSGYT
TRBV20-1 once SARRFHGGETQY
TRBV11-1 . ASSLVLGTYNEQF
TRBV9 . ASRYWTSGGANEQF
TRBV7-6 few ASRSGTDNSPLH
TRBV6-2/TRBV6-3 . ASQRTGSEEQY
TRBV9 . ASSVAGLYNEQF
TRBV6-5 . ASSYSEGSGYT
TRBV14 . ASSLEAFGYT
TRBV7-2 . ASSQELGSYNEQF
TRBV5-4 . ASSLWGSGGANNNEQF
TRBV28 . ANSLSEGYEQY
TRBV7-9 once ASSLLRDYNEQF
TRBV5-5 few ASSAGTAYNEQF
TRBV12-3/TRBV12-4 few ASSWYTQETQY
TRBV7-2 . ASSLAGTAIPYGYT
TRBV5-1 few ASSRQRQGQGGEF
TRBV20-1 . SASRLADTQY
TRBV20-1 few SASAGGPVGEQF
TRBV11-3 . ASSTRPVNEQF
TRBV6-5 . ASSYGQGGYEQY